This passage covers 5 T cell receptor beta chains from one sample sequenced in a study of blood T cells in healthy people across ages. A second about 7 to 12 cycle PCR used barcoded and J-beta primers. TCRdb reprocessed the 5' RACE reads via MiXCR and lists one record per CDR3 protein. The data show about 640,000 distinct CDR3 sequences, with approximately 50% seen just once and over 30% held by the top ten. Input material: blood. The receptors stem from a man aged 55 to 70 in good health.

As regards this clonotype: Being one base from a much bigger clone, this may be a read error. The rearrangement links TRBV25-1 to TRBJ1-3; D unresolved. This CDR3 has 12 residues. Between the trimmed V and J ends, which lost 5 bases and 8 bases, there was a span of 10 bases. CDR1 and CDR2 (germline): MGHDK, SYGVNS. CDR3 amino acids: CASSLPGDTIYF. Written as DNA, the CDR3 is TGTGCCAGCAGTCTCCCCGGAGACACCATATATTTT.

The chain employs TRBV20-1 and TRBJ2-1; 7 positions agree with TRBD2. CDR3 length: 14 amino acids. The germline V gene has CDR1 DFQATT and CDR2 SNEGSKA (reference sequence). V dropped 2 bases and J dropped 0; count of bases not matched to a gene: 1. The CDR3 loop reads CSARWGGSYNEQFF. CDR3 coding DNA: TGCAGTGCTAGATGGGGGGGCTCCTACAATGAGCAGTTCTTC.

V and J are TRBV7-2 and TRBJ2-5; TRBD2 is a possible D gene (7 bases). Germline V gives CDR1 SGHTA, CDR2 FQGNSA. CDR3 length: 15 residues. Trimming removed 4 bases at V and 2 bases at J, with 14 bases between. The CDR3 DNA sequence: TGTGCCAGCAGCTCCTGGGGGGGGCCTCAAGAGACCCAGTACTTC. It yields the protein CASSSWGGPQETQYF.

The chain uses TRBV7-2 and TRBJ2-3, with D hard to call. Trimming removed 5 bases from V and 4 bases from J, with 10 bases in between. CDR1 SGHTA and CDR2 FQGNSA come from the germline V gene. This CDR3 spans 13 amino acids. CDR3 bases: TGTGCCAGCAGCGGTTCGCTGGCAGATACGCAGTATTTT. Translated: CASSGSLADTQYF.

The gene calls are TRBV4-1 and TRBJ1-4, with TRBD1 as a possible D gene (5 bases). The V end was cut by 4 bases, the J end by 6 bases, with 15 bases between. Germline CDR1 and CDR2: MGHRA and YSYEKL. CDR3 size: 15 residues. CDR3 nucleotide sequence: TGCGCCAGCAGCCCGCACAGGTCGGTGGATGAAAAACTGTTTTTT. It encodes CASSPHRSVDEKLFF.